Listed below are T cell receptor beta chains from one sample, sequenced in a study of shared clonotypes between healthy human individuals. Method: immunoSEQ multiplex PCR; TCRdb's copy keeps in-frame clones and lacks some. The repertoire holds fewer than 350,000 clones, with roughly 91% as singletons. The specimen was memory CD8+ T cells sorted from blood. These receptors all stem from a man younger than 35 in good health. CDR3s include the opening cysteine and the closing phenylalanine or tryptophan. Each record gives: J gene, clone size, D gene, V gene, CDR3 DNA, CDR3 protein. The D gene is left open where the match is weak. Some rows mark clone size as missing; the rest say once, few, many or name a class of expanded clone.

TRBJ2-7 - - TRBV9 TGTGCCAGCAGCCCAACGAGGGACAACTCCTACGAGCAGTACTTC CASSPTRDNSYEQYF
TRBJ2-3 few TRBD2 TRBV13 TGTGCCAGCAGCTTAGGAGCGGGAGGGGAAGATACGCAGTATTTT CASSLGAGGEDTQYF
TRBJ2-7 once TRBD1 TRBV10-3 TGTGCCATCAGAATGACAGGGTTGGGGGAGCAGTACTTC CAIRMTGLGEQYF
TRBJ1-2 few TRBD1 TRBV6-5 TGTGCCAGCAGTCTACGACAGGGGGTAGGAGGCTACACCTTC CASSLRQGVGGYTF
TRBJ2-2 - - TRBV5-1 TGCGCCAGCAGCTTGGAGGGCAGGGTATCTACCGGGGAGCTGTTTTTT CASSLEGRVSTGELFF
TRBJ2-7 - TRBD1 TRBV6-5 TGTGCCAGCAGTGCCGGGACAGGGGGTTACGAGCAGTACTTC CASSAGTGGYEQYF
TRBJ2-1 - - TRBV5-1 TGCGCCAGCAGCTTCGGGACTCCCGGGTTTTTCGGTGAGCAGTTCTTC CASSFGTPGFFGEQFF
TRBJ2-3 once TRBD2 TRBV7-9 TGTGCCAGCAGCTTAGCTCCTAGCGGGATCACAGATACGCAGTATTTT CASSLAPSGITDTQYF
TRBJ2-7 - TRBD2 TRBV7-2 TGTGCCAGCAGCTACAGCGGGGGGAGTGGGTTCTACGAGCAGTACTTC CASSYSGGSGFYEQYF
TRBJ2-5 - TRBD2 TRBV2 TGTGCCAGCAGCGGAAATAGCGGGATGAAGCAAGAGACCCAGTACTTC CASSGNSGMKQETQYF
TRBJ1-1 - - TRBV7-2 TGTGCCAGCAGCCCCCTTGGCGGGGGGAACACTGAAGCTTTCTTT CASSPLGGGNTEAFF
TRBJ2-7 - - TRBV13 TGTGCCAGCAGCTTAGGCCTGGAGAGGGGCGAGCAGTACTTC CASSLGLERGEQYF
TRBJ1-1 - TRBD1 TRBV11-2 TGTGCCAGCAGCTCTCGCGGACAGGGATGGAAGAACACTGAAGCTTTCTTT CASSSRGQGWKNTEAFF
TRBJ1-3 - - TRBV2 TGTGCCAGCAGGGGGGAGGGGTATGGAAACACCATATATTTT CASRGEGYGNTIYF
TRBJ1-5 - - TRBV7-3 TGTGCCAGCAGCTTAATCCCAAATCAGCCCCAGCATTTT CASSLIPNQPQHF
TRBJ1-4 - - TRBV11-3 TGTGCCAGCGGACGGACTAATGAAAAACTGTTTTTT CASGRTNEKLFF
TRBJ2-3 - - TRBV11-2 TGTGCCAGCAGCTTAGGGGGGACGGATACGCAGTATTTT CASSLGGTDTQYF
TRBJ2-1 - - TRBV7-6 TGTGCCAGCAGCCCAACATCGGGAGAGTGGGATGAGCAGTTCTTC CASSPTSGEWDEQFF
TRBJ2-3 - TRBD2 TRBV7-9 TGTGCCAGCAGCGGAGCGGGAGGGATCACAGATACGCAGTATTTT CASSGAGGITDTQYF
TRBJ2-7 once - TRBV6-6 TGTGCCAGCAGTCCCCGGGACGAGACCTACGAGCAGTACTTC CASSPRDETYEQYF
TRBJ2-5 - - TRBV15 TGTGCCACCAGCAGAGGCGGCAGGGGGACTCAAGAGACCCAGTACTTC CATSRGGRGTQETQYF
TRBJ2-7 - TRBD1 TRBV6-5 TGTGCCAGCACAAGGGACAGGGGCCACGAGCAGTACTTC CASTRDRGHEQYF
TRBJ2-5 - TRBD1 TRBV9 TGTGCCAGCAGCGAGAGCAGGACAGGTCAGCAAGAGACCCAGTACTTC CASSESRTGQQETQYF
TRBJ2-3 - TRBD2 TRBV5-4 TGTGCCAGCAGCTTGGGACTAGCGGGAGGAGATACGCAGTATTTT CASSLGLAGGDTQYF
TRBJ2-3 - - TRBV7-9 TGTGCCAGCAGCTTAATCGCCAGTAGCACAGATACGCAGTATTTT CASSLIASSTDTQYF
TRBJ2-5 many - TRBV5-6 TGTGCCAGCAGCTTGGTACTGGAAGAGACCCAGTACTTC CASSLVLEETQYF
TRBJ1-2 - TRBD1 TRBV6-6 TGTGCCAGCGGAAACAGGGGGTATGGCTACACCTTC CASGNRGYGYTF
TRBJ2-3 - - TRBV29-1 TGCAGCGTTGAAGAGGGGGGTGGCCTTCCCACAGATACGCAGTATTTT CSVEEGGGLPTDTQYF
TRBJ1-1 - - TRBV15 TGTGCCACCAGCAGAGATAGGGGGAGAGCGTACACTGAAGCTTTCTTT CATSRDRGRAYTEAFF
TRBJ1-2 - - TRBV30 TGTGCCTGGAGTGTAGGGGGTATGAGCGGCTACACCTTC CAWSVGGMSGYTF
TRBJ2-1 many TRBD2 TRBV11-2 TGTGCCAGCAGCCAGACTAGCGTGGGTGAGCAGTTCTTC CASSQTSVGEQFF
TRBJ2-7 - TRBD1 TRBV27 TGTGCCAGCAGTCCACAGGGACAGGGGCCCCCCTACGAGCAGTACTTC CASSPQGQGPPYEQYF
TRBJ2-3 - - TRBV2 TGTGCCAGCACCCCTCACACCGGGACCTGGGATACGCAGTATTTT CASTPHTGTWDTQYF
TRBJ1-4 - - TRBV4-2 TGTGCCAGCAGCCAAGAACAGGGCCGGGTGACTAATGAAAAACTGTTTTTT CASSQEQGRVTNEKLFF
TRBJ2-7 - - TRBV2 TGTGCCAGCAAGGGCGAGCAGGTCTACGAGCAGTACTTC CASKGEQVYEQYF
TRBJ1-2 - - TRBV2 TGTGCCAGCAGTGACCCTGAGGGACTCCTCTATGGCTACACCTTC CASSDPEGLLYGYTF
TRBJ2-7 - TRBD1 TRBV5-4 TGTGCCAGCAGCCTCGGACAGGGGGCTTACGAGCAGTACTTC CASSLGQGAYEQYF
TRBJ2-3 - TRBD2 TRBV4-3 TGCGCCAGCAGCCAAGTGGCGGGAGGTCCCACAGATACGCAGTATTTT CASSQVAGGPTDTQYF